The 29 T cell receptor beta chains in this list originate from one sample, sequenced in a study of shared clonotypes between healthy human individuals (dated by TCRdb to 2018 to 2021). The method behind the library was the immunoSEQ multiplex PCR assay. TCRdb holds this immuneACCESS table with in-frame rearrangements only. Some clones are missing; in checked studies, unresolved V genes explain under half, and the rest has no known cause. This sample is represented by 2 million to 3 million clones; around 90% of them were singletons. The ten largest clonotypes hold over 0.12% of the sample. The specimen sequenced was naive CD4+ T cells sorted from blood. The sample's cell subset or site label, in plain terms: CD45RA+ positively selected. Receptor source: a man aged 18 to 29 in good health.

The genes are TRBV10-3 and TRBJ1-6; no firm D call. V shed 10 bases and J shed 8 bases, with 15 bases lying between them. CDR1 ENHRY and CDR2 SYGVKD come from the germline V gene. The CDR3 length is 13 residues. The CDR3 sequence is CATAAEADSPLHF. CDR3 sequence (DNA): TGTGCCACCGCCGCCGAAGCGGATTCACCCCTCCACTTT.

The chain combines TRBV11-2 with TRBJ2-1; D unclear. Germline V gene sequence: CDR1 SGHAT, CDR2 FQNNGV. The CDR3 length is 13 residues. With 10 bases removed from V and 6 bases from J, the gap between germline ends came to 16 bases. DNA for the CDR3: TGTGCCACCAAAGCGCGGTACAGCAATGAGCAGTTCTTC. The encoded protein is CATKARYSNEQFF.

V is TRBV19 and J is TRBJ2-1; the D is unclear. V dropped 6 bases and J dropped 5 bases, with 5 bases sitting between them. Germline V CDR1 and CDR2: LNHDA, SQIVND (reference sequence). The CDR3 has 11 amino acids. In DNA form, the CDR3 reads TGTGCCAGTAGGCGCAACAATGAGCAGTTCTTC. Translation: CASRRNNEQFF.

J is TRBJ2-5 and V is TRBV4-1; 8 bases are shared with TRBD1. Unmatched junction bases numbered 9, after V lost 2 bases and J lost 4 bases. The CDR3 sequence is 16 residues long. Germline CDR1 is MGHRA and CDR2 is YSYEKL. CDR3 protein: CASSQQGQAGRETQYF. In DNA form, the CDR3 reads TGCGCCAGCAGCCAACAGGGACAGGCGGGACGAGAGACCCAGTACTTC.

The rearrangement links TRBV19 to TRBJ2-1; D gene unclear. Trimming took 7 bases from V and 4 from J, leaving 20 bases between them. This CDR3 spans 16 amino acids. CDR1 LNHDA and CDR2 SQIVND come from the germline V gene (reference sequence). DNA for the CDR3: TGTGCCAGTACGGCCTCCATTAGCACCATTTACAATGAGCAGTTCTTC. Its translation: CASTASISTIYNEQFF.

The chain couples TRBV10-3 to TRBJ2-4; tentative D call: TRBD2 (5 bases). Germline V gene data show CDR1 as ENHRY and CDR2 as SYGVKD. Trimming left V 6 bases short and J 4 bases short, with 13 bases between. The CDR3 contains 14 residues. The DNA for the CDR3 is TGTGCCATCAGCCTCTCCGGCGGGAAAAACATTCAGTACTTC. Translated: CAISLSGGKNIQYF.

As regards this clone: The sample carries other DNA sequences with the same CDR3. This sequence joins TRBV6-1 and TRBJ2-7, with TRBD2 matching over 11 bases. CDR1 and CDR2 (germline): MNHNS, SASEGT. Unmatched junction bases numbered 4, after V lost 6 bases and J lost 0 bases. This CDR3 is built from 15 residues. CDR3 in amino acids: CASSPSGGSSYEQYF. CDR3 DNA sequence: TGTGCCAGCAGCCCTAGCGGGGGGAGCTCCTACGAGCAGTACTTC.

This clone was counted between two and nine times. The same CDR3 is also encoded by other DNA sequences in this sample. The CDR3 region is CASSYSGQNTGELFF. CDR3 DNA sequence: TGTGCCAGCAGTTACTCGGGACAGAACACCGGGGAGCTGTTTTTT. The chain joins TRBV6-6 to TRBJ2-2; possible D gene TRBD1, 6 bases. This CDR3 comprises 15 residues. Per the germline V gene, CDR1 is MNHNY and CDR2 is SVGAGI (reference sequence). The V end lost 0 bases, the J end lost 1 base, and 6 bases lay between the germline ends.

The V gene is TRBV28, the J gene TRBJ2-1; D remains ambiguous. The CDR3 covers 12 residues. The germline gives CDR1 MDHEN, CDR2 SYDVKM. V was cut by 8 bases and J by 0 bases, with 5 bases left in between. DNA of the CDR3: TGTGCCAGCCAGAGCTCCTACAATGAGCAGTTCTTC. Translating it yields CASQSSYNEQFF.

The rearrangement joins TRBV18 to TRBJ2-7; D could derive from TRBD1 or TRBD2 (5 bases each). The CDR3 extends over 15 amino acids. V lost 2 bases, J lost 4 bases, and 15 bases lay in between. Germline V gene lookup returns CDR1 KGHSH and CDR2 LQKENI. This CDR3 is CASSPGTGQSYEQYF. In DNA, the CDR3 is TGTGCCAGCTCACCAGGAACGGGGCAGTCTTACGAGCAGTACTTC.

The chain couples TRBV7-8 to TRBJ1-1; 9 bases align to TRBD1. CDR1 is SGHVS, CDR2 FQNEAQ, per germline. The J segment lost 10 bases and the V segment lost 4 bases, leaving 10 bases of the junction unmatched. This CDR3 is built from 14 residues. For the CDR3, the DNA is TGTGCCAGCAGCTCCACGGGACAGGGCCGAGTAGCTTTCTTT. This encodes CASSSTGQGRVAFF.

V usage is TRBV30 and J usage is TRBJ1-6; D unclear. The germline V and J ends were trimmed by 4 bases and 5 bases, with 6 bases remaining between them. This CDR3 spans 12 amino acids. Germline CDR1 and CDR2: GTSNPN and SVGIG (reference sequence). CDR3 amino acids: CAWTNNNSPLHF. Here the CDR3 DNA reads TGTGCCTGGACAAACAATAATTCACCCCTCCACTTT.

The V call is TRBV4-1, the J call TRBJ2-7; 8 bases map to TRBD2. V trimming: 3 bases; J trimming: 2 bases; junction bases outside the gene matches: 6. The germline CDR1 and CDR2 sequences are MGHRA and YSYEKL. The CDR3 covers 15 residues. The DNA of the CDR3 is TGCGCCAGCAGCCATCGGACTAGCCAGCCCTACGAGCAGTACTTC. Protein: CASSHRTSQPYEQYF.

Remarks on this clone: Other DNA variants within this sample encode the same CDR3. The V and J genes are TRBV7-2 and TRBJ2-7; D is ambiguous. From germline, CDR1 is SGHTA and CDR2 FQGNSA. CDR3 length equals 13 residues. The V end lost 5 bases, the J end lost 3 bases, and 11 bases lay between the germline ends. DNA for the CDR3: TGTGCCAGCAGCCCACGGACCGGCTACGAGCAGTACTTC. This translates into CASSPRTGYEQYF.

The chain recombines TRBV28 with TRBJ1-1, with D hard to call. Trimming removed 10 bases from V and 1 base from J, with 7 bases in between. CDR3 size: 11 residues. Germline CDR1 MDHEN, CDR2 SYDVKM. The CDR3 DNA follows: TGTGCCACTCGTGGGAACACTGAAGCTTTCTTT. It yields the protein CATRGNTEAFF.

The chain employs TRBV2 and TRBJ1-3, with no clear D. The CDR3 spans 15 residues. Trimming shortened V by 3 bases and J by 4 bases, and 13 bases separated the two germline ends. The germline CDR1 and CDR2 sequences are SNHLY and FYNNEI. CDR3 nucleotide sequence: TGTGCCAGCAGTGAGGAAGGACTCGTCGGAAACACCATATATTTT. Translation gives CASSEEGLVGNTIYF.

The genes are TRBV5-6 and TRBJ2-3; TRBD2 might be the D (5 bases). The V end lost 4 bases, the J end lost 0 bases, and 12 bases lay between the germline ends. CDR1 and CDR2 (germline): SGHDT, YYEEEE. This CDR3 spans 15 amino acids. CDR3 nucleotide sequence: TGTGCCAGCAGCGCCTGGACGGGGAGCACAGATACGCAGTATTTT. Translation gives CASSAWTGSTDTQYF. Combining the CDR3 with reference TRBV5-6 and TRBJ2-3 gives the whole variable domain DAGVTQSPTHLIKTRGQQVTLRCSPKSGHDTVSWYQQALGQGPQFIFQYYEEEERQRGNFPDRFSGHQFPNYSSELNVNALLLGDSALYLCASSAWTGSTDTQYFGPGTRLTVL.

In the case of this clone: Other DNA sequences of this sample code for an identical CDR3. This chain connects TRBV30 to TRBJ2-7, with 11 bases lining up with TRBD1. The junction had 4 bases not matched to a gene; V was cut back by 0 bases and J by 6 bases. Germline CDR1 is GTSNPN and CDR2 is SVGIG (reference sequence). This CDR3 is 14 amino acids long. The CDR3 DNA is TGTGCCTGGAGTGTAAGGGGACAGGGGGGCGAGCAGTACTTC. Translated, it gives CAWSVRGQGGEQYF.

This sequence joins TRBV5-1 and TRBJ2-7; 7 bases are shared with TRBD1. The CDR3 has 18 residues. Looked up from germline, CDR1 is SGHRS and CDR2 is YFSETQ. V was clipped by 4 bases and J by 3 bases; unmatched bases: 19. Here the CDR3 DNA reads TGCGCCAGCAGCCCCGGACAGCCAGGGGGAAGAAACCACTACGAGCAGTACTTC. This codes for CASSPGQPGGRNHYEQYF.

The V and J genes are TRBV5-1 and TRBJ1-6, with unresolved D. V lost 1 base, J lost 3 bases, and 8 bases lay in between. The germline CDR1 and CDR2 sequences are SGHRS and YFSETQ. This CDR3 contains 15 residues. The CDR3 here is CASSLRDGYNSPLHF. The CDR3 region has the DNA TGCGCCAGCAGCTTGCGAGACGGCTATAATTCACCCCTCCACTTT.

A note on this clone: As the CDR3 is not closed by the conserved phenylalanine or tryptophan, this likely results from a read error. The chain recombines TRBV5-1 with TRBJ1-1; unclear D gene. This CDR3 spans 14 amino acids. Trimming left V 4 bases short and J 4 bases short, with 14 bases between. Germline CDR1 reads SGHRS; CDR2 reads YFSETQ. The CDR3 DNA reads TGCGCCAGCAGCGGCGGTCCGAGGCCCACTGAAGCTTTCCTT. Translated, it gives CASSGGPRPTEAFL.

This chain joins TRBV6-1 and TRBJ1-5; TRBD1 is a possible D gene (6 bases). Germline V CDR1 and CDR2: MNHNS, SASEGT. V lost 4 bases, J lost 0 bases, and 16 bases lay in between. The CDR3 sequence is 17 residues long. DNA of the CDR3: TGTGCCAGCAGTGGGGAAGGACAGACTTATAGCAATCAGCCCCAGCATTTT. Translating gives CASSGEGQTYSNQPQHF.

The V gene is TRBV29-1, the J gene TRBJ1-2, with 7 positions matching TRBD1. The CDR3 is made up of 14 amino acids. With V trimmed by 0 bases and J by 3 bases, 4 bases remained unmatched. Germline-derived CDR1 and CDR2 are SQVTM and ANQGSEA. The CDR3 here is CSVEDQTGYYGYTF. In DNA, the CDR3 is TGCAGCGTTGAAGATCAGACAGGGTACTATGGCTACACCTTC.

The chain has TRBV7-9 and TRBJ1-1; D unclear. V was cut by 5 bases and J by 1 base, with 11 bases left in between. This CDR3 has 14 residues. The germline V gene has CDR1 SEHNR and CDR2 FQNEAQ (reference sequence). CDR3 in DNA: TGTGCCAGCAGCCCAGTAGTTGGGAACACTGAAGCTTTCTTT. Its translation: CASSPVVGNTEAFF.

The chain carries TRBV2 and TRBJ2-3; TRBD2 matches at 12 bases. V lost 6 bases and J lost 4; bases outside the gene matches: 14. This CDR3 has 18 residues. In germline, CDR1 is SNHLY, CDR2 FYNNEI. As DNA, the CDR3 is TGTGCCAGCAGCTGGACTAGCGGGAAAGGGATGGTTCCAGATACGCAGTATTTT. Protein: CASSWTSGKGMVPDTQYF.

This clone was seen only once. This sequence joins TRBV5-6 and TRBJ2-3; 12 bases line up with TRBD2. This CDR3 region has 16 residues. Germline lookup yields CDR1 SGHDT and CDR2 YYEEEE. The ends lost 0 bases at V and 4 bases at J; junction bases unmatched: 3. The CDR3 region is CASSLGLAGAPDTQYF. CDR3 sequence (DNA): TGTGCCAGCAGCTTGGGACTAGCGGGAGCCCCAGATACGCAGTATTTT.

The DNA of the CDR3 is TGTGCCAGCAGTGAGGCTGGTAGGGGGCCTAACTATGGCTACACCTTC. Its translation is CASSEAGRGPNYGYTF. The rearrangement joins TRBV2 to TRBJ1-2, with 7 bases matching TRBD1. In germline, CDR1 is SNHLY, CDR2 FYNNEI. The ends lost 3 bases at V and 0 bases at J; junction bases unmatched: 7. This CDR3 is built from 16 residues.

DNA of the CDR3: TGTGCCAGCAGCCCGGCTCGCGGACTGACCTACGAGCAGTACTTC. As protein: CASSPARGLTYEQYF. The gene calls are TRBV4-2 and TRBJ2-7; D possibly corresponds to TRBD2 (5 bases). This CDR3 contains 15 residues. The germline V and J ends were trimmed by 4 bases and 2 bases, with 15 bases remaining between them. Per germline, CDR1 LGHNA and CDR2 YNFKEQ.

On this clone itself: A much larger clone differs by one base, so this may be a read error. Additional DNA sequences in this sample encode the identical CDR3. This chain links TRBV5-4 with TRBJ1-1; the D is unclear. CDR3 length equals 13 residues. Trimming shortened V by 0 bases and J by 1 base, and 4 bases separated the two germline ends. Germline CDR1 is SGHNT and CDR2 is YYREEE (reference sequence). CDR3 sequence (DNA): TGTGCCAGCAGCTTGGACAAGAACACTGAAGCTTTCTTT. Encoded protein: CASSLDKNTEAFF. Supplemented by reference TRBV5-4 and TRBJ1-1, the full variable domain reads ETGVTQSPTHLIKTRGQQVTLRCSSQSGHNTVSWYQQALGQGPQFIFQYYREEENGRGNFPPRFSGLQFPNYSSELNVNALELDDSALYLCASSLDKNTEAFFGQGTRLTVV.